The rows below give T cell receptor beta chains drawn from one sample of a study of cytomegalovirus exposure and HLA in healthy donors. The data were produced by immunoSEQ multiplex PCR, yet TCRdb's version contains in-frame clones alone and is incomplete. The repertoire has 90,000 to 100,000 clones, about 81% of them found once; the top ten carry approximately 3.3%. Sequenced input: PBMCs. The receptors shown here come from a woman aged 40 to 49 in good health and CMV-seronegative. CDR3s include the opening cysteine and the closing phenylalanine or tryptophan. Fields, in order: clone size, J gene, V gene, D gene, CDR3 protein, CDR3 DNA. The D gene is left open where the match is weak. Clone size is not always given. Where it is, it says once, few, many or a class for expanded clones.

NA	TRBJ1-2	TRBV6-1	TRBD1	CASSNRDRVNYGYTF	TGTGCCAGCAGTAACCGGGACAGGGTAAACTATGGCTACACCTTC
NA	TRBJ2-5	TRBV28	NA	CASSLSWGTQETQYF	TGTGCCAGCAGTTTATCCTGGGGGACTCAAGAGACCCAGTACTTC
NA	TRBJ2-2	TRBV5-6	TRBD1	CASSTPRGRGLTGELFF	TGTGCCAGCAGCACACCCAGGGGGCGCGGACTAACCGGGGAGCTGTTTTTT
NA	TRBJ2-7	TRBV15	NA	CATSRDSRGNSYEQYF	TGTGCCACCAGCAGAGATAGCAGGGGTAACTCCTACGAGCAGTACTTC
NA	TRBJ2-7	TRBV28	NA	CASRPTLPYEQYF	TGTGCCAGCAGACCTACCCTCCCCTACGAGCAGTACTTC
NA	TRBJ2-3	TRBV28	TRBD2	CASSAFLAGARDTQYF	TGTGCCAGCAGTGCTTTTTTGGCGGGAGCAAGAGATACGCAGTATTTT
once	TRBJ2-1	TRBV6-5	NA	CATGLRYNEQFF	TGTGCCACCGGACTGCGATACAATGAGCAGTTCTTC
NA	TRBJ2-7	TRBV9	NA	CASSVAAGTYEQYF	TGTGCCAGCAGCGTAGCGGCAGGAACCTACGAGCAGTACTTC
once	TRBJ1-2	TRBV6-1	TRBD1	CASPTNRGWGDGYTF	TGTGCCAGCCCGACGAACAGGGGTTGGGGTGATGGCTACACCTTC
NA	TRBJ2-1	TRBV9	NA	CASSHGLETYNEQFF	TGTGCCAGCAGCCACGGACTGGAGACCTACAATGAGCAGTTCTTC
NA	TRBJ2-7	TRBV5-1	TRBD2	CASSTGLAGVYEQYF	TGCGCCAGCAGCACGGGACTAGCGGGAGTCTACGAGCAGTACTTC
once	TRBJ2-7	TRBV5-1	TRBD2	CASSFGTSGRATYEQYF	TGCGCCAGCAGCTTTGGTACTAGCGGGAGGGCCACCTACGAGCAGTACTTC
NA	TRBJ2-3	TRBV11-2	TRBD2	CASSFLAGGSGDTQYF	TGTGCCAGCAGCTTCCTAGCGGGAGGGTCGGGAGATACGCAGTATTTT
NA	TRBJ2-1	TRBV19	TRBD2	CASKITSASSYNEQFF	TGTGCCAGTAAAATTACTAGCGCAAGCTCCTACAATGAGCAGTTCTTC
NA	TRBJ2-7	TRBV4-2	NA	CASSQGAGQQYEQYF	TGTGCCAGCAGCCAAGGCGCGGGACAGCAGTACGAGCAGTACTTC
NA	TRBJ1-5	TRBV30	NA	CAWKYGGNSNQPQHF	TGTGCCTGGAAATACGGAGGGAATAGCAATCAGCCCCAGCATTTT
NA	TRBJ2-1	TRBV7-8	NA	CASNVNSGRSYNEQFF	TGTGCCAGCAACGTAAATTCTGGGCGCTCCTACAATGAGCAGTTCTTC
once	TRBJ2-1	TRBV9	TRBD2	CASSAHSGGSYNEQFF	TGTGCCAGCAGCGCCCACAGCGGGGGTTCCTACAATGAGCAGTTCTTC
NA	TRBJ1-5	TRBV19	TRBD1	CASSAQGGAKIYSNQPQHF	TGTGCCAGTAGTGCTCAGGGGGGCGCAAAGATTTATAGCAATCAGCCCCAGCATTTT
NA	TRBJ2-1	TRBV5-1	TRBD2	CASSLEWTSRPISYNEQFF	TGCGCCAGCAGCTTGGAATGGACTAGCCGCCCTATCTCCTACAATGAGCAGTTCTTC
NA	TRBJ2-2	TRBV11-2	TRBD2	CASWGLAGVKGELFF	TGTGCCAGCTGGGGACTAGCGGGAGTCAAAGGGGAGCTGTTTTTT
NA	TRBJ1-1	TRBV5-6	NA	CASSLFTNPDGGTEAFF	TGTGCCAGCAGCTTGTTTACGAACCCGGACGGAGGCACTGAAGCTTTCTTT
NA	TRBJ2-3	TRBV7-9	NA	CASSLLVGDGTQYF	TGTGCCAGCAGCTTACTCGTAGGGGATGGTACGCAGTATTTT
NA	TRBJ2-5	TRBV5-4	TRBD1	CASSLQGGETQYF	TGTGCCAGCAGCTTACAGGGGGGCGAGACCCAGTACTTC